The 3 T cell receptor beta chains given below trace back to one sample, sequenced in a study of blood T cell repertoires in COVID-19. This table comes from immunoSEQ multiplex PCR, and its TCRdb copy is limited to in-frame clones, with some not included. The sample includes approximately 210,000 clones, roughly four fifths seen only once; the top ten take 3% to 4%. Input material: PBMCs or T cells enriched from blood (not recorded which). The receptors derive from a woman in her sixties who had recovered from COVID-19.

The chain recombines TRBV14 with TRBJ2-3, with 13 bases matching TRBD2. After removal of 4 bases from V and 3 bases from J, the junction contained 7 bases not matched to a gene. The CDR3 contains 17 residues. Germline loops: CDR1 SGHDN, CDR2 FVKESK. CDR3: CASSLGLAGVWTDTQYF. CDR3 DNA sequence: TGTGCCAGCAGCCTCGGACTAGCGGGAGTATGGACAGATACGCAGTATTTT.

A remark on this clone: Other nucleotide sequences in the sample specify the same CDR3. CDR3 sequence reads: CASSISRNQPQHF. CDR3 nucleotide sequence: TGTGCCAGTAGTATCTCCAGAAATCAGCCCCAGCATTTT. The V gene is TRBV19, the J gene TRBJ1-5, with D unresolved. This CDR3 spans 13 amino acids. The germline gives CDR1 LNHDA, CDR2 SQIVND (reference sequence). V shed 3 bases and J shed 4 bases, with 7 bases lying between them.

The V call is TRBV10-1, the J call TRBJ2-7, with 8 bases matching TRBD1. V shed 0 bases, J shed 9 bases, and the junction held 10 bases outside the gene matches. The CDR3 loop spans 15 amino acids. CDR1 and CDR2 (germline): WNHNN, SYGVQD (reference sequence). This CDR3 reads CASSESGGQASRQYF. As DNA, the CDR3 is TGCGCCAGCAGTGAGTCCGGGGGACAGGCCTCCCGGCAGTACTTC.